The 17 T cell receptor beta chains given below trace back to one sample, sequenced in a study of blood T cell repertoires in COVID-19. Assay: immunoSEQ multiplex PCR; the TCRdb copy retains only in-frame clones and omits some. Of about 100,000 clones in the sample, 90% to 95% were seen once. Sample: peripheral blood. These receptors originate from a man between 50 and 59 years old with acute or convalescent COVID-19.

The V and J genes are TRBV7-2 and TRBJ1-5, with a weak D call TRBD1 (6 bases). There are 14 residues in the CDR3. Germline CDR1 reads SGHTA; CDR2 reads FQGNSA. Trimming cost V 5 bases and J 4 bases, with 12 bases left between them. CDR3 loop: CASSPGHFNQPQHF. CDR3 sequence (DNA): TGTGCCAGCAGCCCGGGACATTTTAATCAGCCCCAGCATTTT.

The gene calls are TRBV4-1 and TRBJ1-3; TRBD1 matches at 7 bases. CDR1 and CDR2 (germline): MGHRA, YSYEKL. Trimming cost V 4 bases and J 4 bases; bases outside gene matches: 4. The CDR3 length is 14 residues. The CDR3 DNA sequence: TGCGCCAGCAGCCGAACAGGGGACGGAAACACCATATATTTT. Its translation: CASSRTGDGNTIYF.

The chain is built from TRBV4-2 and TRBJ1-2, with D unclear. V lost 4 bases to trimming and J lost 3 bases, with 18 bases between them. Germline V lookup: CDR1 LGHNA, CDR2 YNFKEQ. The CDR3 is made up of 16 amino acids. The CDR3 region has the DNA TGTGCCAGCAGCCTTGGAAAATCTGCGCGGGACTATGGCTACACCTTC. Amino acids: CASSLGKSARDYGYTF.

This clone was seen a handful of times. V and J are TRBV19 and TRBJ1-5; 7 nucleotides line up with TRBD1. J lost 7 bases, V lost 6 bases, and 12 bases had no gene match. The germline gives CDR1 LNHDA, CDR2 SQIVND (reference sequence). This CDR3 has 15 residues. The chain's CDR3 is CASSSHRGIVQPQHF. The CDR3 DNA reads TGTGCCAGTAGCTCCCACAGGGGAATTGTGCAGCCCCAGCATTTT.

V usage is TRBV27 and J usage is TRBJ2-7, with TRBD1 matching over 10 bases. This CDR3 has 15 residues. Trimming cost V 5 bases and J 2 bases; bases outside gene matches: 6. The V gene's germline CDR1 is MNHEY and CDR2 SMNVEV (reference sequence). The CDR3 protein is CASSLTGQGTYEQYF. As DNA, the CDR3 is TGTGCCAGCAGTCTCACGGGACAGGGGACCTACGAGCAGTACTTC.

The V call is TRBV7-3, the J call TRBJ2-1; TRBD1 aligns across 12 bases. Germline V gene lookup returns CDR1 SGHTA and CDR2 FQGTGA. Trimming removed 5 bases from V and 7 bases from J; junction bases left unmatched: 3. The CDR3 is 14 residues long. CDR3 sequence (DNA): TGTGCCAGCAGCCCGGGACAGGGGGCTAATGAGCAGTTCTTC. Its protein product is CASSPGQGANEQFF.

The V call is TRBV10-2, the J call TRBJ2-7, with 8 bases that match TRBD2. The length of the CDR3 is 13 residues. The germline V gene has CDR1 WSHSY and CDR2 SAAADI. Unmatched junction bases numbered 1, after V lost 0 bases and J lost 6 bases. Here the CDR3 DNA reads TGCGCCAGCAGTGAGTCGACTAGCGTCGAGCAGTACTTC. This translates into CASSESTSVEQYF.

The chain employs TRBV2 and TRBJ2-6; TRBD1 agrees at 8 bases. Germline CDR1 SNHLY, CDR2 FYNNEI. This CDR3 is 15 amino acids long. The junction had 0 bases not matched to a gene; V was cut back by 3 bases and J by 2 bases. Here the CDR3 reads CASSETGAGANVLTF. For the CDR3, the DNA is TGTGCCAGCAGTGAGACAGGGGCTGGGGCCAACGTCCTGACTTTC.

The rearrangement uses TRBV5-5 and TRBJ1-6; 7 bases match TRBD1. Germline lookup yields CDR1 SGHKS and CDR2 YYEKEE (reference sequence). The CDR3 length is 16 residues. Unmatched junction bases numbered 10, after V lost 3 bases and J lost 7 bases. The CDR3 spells CASSSLLTGTNSPLHF. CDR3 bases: TGTGCCAGCAGCTCTCTCTTGACAGGGACGAATTCACCCCTCCACTTT. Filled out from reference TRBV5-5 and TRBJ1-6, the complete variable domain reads DAGVTQSPTHLIKTRGQQVTLRCSPISGHKSVSWYQQVLGQGPQFIFQYYEKEERGRGNFPDRFSARQFPNYSSELNVNALLLGDSALYLCASSSLLTGTNSPLHFGNGTRLTVT.

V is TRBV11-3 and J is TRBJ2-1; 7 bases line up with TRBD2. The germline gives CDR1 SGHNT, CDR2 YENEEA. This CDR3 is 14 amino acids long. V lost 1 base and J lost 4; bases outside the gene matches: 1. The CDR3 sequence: CASSLAGGYNEQFF. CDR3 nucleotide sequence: TGTGCCAGCAGCTTAGCGGGAGGATACAATGAGCAGTTCTTC.

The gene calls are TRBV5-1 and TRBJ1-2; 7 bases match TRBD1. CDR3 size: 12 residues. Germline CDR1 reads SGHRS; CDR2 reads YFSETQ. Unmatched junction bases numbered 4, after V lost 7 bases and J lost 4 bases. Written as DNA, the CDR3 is TGCGCCAGCCGTAACAGGGGCTATGGCTACACCTTC. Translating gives CASRNRGYGYTF. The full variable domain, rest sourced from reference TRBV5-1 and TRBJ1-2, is KAGVTQTPRYLIKTRGQQVTLSCSPISGHRSVSWYQQTPGQGLQFLFEYFSETQRNKGNFPGRFSGRQFSNSRSEMNVSTLELGDSALYLCASRNRGYGYTFGSGTRLTVV.

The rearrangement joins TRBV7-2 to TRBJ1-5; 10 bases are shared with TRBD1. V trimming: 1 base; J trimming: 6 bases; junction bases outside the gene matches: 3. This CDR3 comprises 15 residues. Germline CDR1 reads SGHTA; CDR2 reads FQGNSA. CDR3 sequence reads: CASSLVGTGAQPQHF. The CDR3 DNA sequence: TGTGCCAGCAGCTTAGTAGGGACAGGGGCTCAGCCCCAGCATTTT. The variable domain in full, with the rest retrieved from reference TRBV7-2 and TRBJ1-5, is GAGVSQSPSNKVTEKGKDVELRCDPISGHTALYWYRQSLGQGLEFLIYFQGNSAPDKSGLPSDRFSAERTGGSVSTLTIQRTQQEDSAVYLCASSLVGTGAQPQHFGDGTRLSIL.

The CDR3: CASSQDRLGEAFF. Here the CDR3 DNA reads TGCGCCAGCAGCCAAGATCGTCTGGGCGAAGCTTTCTTT. The chain recombines TRBV4-3 with TRBJ1-1, with D unresolved. Trimming cost V 0 bases and J 8 bases, with 10 bases left between them. The CDR3 has 13 amino acids. Germline CDR1 and CDR2: LGHNA and YSLEER.

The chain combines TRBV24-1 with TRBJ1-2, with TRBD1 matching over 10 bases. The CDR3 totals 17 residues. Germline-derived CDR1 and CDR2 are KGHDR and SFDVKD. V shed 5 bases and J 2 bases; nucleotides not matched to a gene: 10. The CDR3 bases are TGTGCCACCAGTGCCACCGGGACAGGGGATATAAACTATGGCTACACCTTC. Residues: CATSATGTGDINYGYTF.

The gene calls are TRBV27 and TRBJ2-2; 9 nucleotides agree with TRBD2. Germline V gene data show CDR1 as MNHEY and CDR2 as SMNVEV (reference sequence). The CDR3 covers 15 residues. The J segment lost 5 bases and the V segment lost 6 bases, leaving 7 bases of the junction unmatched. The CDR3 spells CASRAGGLGTGELFF. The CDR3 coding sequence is TGTGCCAGCAGGGCGGGGGGGCTAGGAACCGGGGAGCTGTTTTTT.

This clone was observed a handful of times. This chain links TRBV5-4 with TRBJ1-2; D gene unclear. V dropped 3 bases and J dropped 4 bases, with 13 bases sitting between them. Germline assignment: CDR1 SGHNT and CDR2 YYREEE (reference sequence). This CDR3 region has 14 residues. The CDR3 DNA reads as TGTGCCAGCAGCTATAGCGGATTATTCTATGGCTACACCTTC. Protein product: CASSYSGLFYGYTF.

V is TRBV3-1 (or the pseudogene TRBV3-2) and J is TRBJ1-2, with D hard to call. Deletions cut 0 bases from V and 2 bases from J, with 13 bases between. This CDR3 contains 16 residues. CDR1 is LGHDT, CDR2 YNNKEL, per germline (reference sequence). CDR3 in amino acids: CASSQDEVRQNYGYTF. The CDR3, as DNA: TGTGCCAGCAGCCAAGATGAGGTAAGGCAGAACTATGGCTACACCTTC.